This TCR beta chain was recovered during a study of blood T cell repertoires in COVID-19. Source study methods: Nucleated cell number was recorded as an estimate derived from reference gene primer amplification. Clones were sequenced by immunoSEQ multiplex PCR, and TCRdb holds only the in-frame ones, with some missing. The V and J calls and clone size are taken from that table; D and trimming were inferred from the DNA. The data contain over 100,000 clones, around 81% of them seen just once; the ten biggest clones take up about 10%. This clone was counted a few times. The CDR3 covers 18 residues. Unmatched junction bases numbered 11, after V lost 5 bases and J lost 2 bases. Germline lookup yields CDR1 SGHTA and CDR2 FQGTGA.

J is TRBJ2-6 and V is TRBV7-3, with 8 bases matching TRBD1. Sequencing input: peripheral blood. The sequence was collected from a human donor in a cohort sampled during active COVID-19. CDR3 in DNA: TGTGCCAGCAGCCGACAGGGGCCCTGGGTTACTGGGGCCAACGTCCTGACTTTC. Its translation is CASSRQGPWVTGANVLTF.